The 5 T cell receptor beta chains listed next were all sequenced from one sample in a study of human T cells and chemical hapten exposure. In TCRdb, the RACE reads were re-called with MiXCR into one record per CDR3 protein. The sample has tens of thousands of distinct CDR3 sequences, about 8.5% seen once. As for time point: patch test 2, 6 weeks after DPC sensitization. Treatment specified: therapeutic diphenylcyclopropenone sensitization with weekly scalp DPC. This specimen consisted of whole blood, obtained in connection with sensitization to the hapten diphenylcyclopropenone (DPC). These receptors were collected from a woman in her forties or fifties with alopecia areata. Some clones in this sample may be carry-over from other donors' samples.

V gene TRBV18 combines with J gene TRBJ1-5; 9 bases match TRBD1. After removal of 3 bases from V and 6 bases from J, the junction contained 12 bases not matched to a gene. This CDR3 has 17 residues. In germline, CDR1 is KGHSH, CDR2 LQKENI. CDR3 sequence reads: CASSPQKKTGGGQPQHF. CDR3 DNA sequence: TGTGCCAGCTCACCGCAAAAAAAAACAGGGGGCGGTCAGCCCCAGCATTTT.

This clonotype has at least ten counts. V and J are TRBV7-2 and TRBJ1-2; 9 bases are a match to TRBD1. The CDR3 extends over 15 amino acids. V lost 4 bases to trimming and J lost 5 bases; unmatched junction nucleotides: 8. Germline V CDR1 and CDR2: SGHTA, FQGNSA. The CDR3 reads CASSSGQGLPYGYTF. In DNA, the CDR3 is TGTGCCAGCAGCTCCGGACAGGGGCTACCTTATGGCTACACCTTC.

The chain has TRBV12-5 and TRBJ2-1; 7 nucleotides agree with TRBD1. V gave up 1 base and J gave up 9 bases; unmatched junction bases: 3. This CDR3 spans 13 amino acids. CDR1 is LGHNT, CDR2 FRNRAP, per germline. CDR3 DNA: TGTGCTAGTGGTTTGGAGGGGGCCGGTGAGCAGTTCTTC. It specifies CASGLEGAGEQFF. The complete variable domain, with remaining parts taken from reference TRBV12-5 and TRBJ2-1, reads DARVTQTPRHKVTEMGQEVTMRCQPILGHNTVFWYRQTMMQGLELLAYFRNRAPLDDSGMPKDRFSAEMPDATLATLKIQPSEPRDSAVYFCASGLEGAGEQFFGPGTRLTVL.

The table lists this clonotype with many counts. This chain joins TRBV10-3 and TRBJ1-2; no firm D call. V was cut by 2 bases and J by 0 bases, with 7 bases left in between. Germline CDR1 and CDR2: ENHRY and SYGVKD. The CDR3 length is 14 residues. The CDR3 DNA is TGTGCCATCAGTGAGGACACTACTAACTATGGCTACACCTTC. As protein: CAISEDTTNYGYTF.

There are a few counts of this clonotype. The J gene is TRBJ1-2, the V gene TRBV5-5; TRBD1 is a possible D gene (6 bases). CDR1 is SGHKS and CDR2 is YYEKEE in the germline V gene (reference sequence). The V gene lost 7 bases and the J gene lost 4 bases, with 20 bases spanning the gap. The CDR3 contains 15 residues. The CDR3 nucleotides read TGTGCCAGCTTCACCGGGGCAGGGGTGTCCTATGGCTACACCTTC. Residues: CASFTGAGVSYGYTF.